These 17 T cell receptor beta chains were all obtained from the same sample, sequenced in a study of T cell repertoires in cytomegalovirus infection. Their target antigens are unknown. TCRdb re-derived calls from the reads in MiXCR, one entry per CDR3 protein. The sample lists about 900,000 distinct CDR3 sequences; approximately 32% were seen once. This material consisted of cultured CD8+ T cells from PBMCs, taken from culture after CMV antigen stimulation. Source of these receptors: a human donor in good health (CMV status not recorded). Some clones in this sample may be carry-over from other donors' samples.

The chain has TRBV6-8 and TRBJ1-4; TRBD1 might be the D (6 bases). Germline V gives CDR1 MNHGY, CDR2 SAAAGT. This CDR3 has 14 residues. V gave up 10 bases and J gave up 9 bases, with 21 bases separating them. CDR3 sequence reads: CANRPRGGSKKLFF. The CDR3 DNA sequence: TGTGCCAACAGACCCAGGGGCGGGTCGAAAAAACTGTTTTTT.

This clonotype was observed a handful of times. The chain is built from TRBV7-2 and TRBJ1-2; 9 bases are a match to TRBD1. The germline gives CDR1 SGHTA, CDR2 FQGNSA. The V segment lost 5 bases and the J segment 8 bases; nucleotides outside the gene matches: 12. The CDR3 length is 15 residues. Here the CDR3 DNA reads TGTGCCAGCAGCCTCCGGGACAGGGAATTCATAGGCTACACCTTC. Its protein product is CASSLRDREFIGYTF.

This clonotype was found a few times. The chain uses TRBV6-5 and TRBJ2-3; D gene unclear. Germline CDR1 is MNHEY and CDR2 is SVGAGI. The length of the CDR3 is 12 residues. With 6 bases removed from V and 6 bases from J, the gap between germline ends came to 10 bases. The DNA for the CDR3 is TGTGCCAGCAGCTCTTCTAGGGATACGCAGTATTTT. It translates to CASSSSRDTQYF.

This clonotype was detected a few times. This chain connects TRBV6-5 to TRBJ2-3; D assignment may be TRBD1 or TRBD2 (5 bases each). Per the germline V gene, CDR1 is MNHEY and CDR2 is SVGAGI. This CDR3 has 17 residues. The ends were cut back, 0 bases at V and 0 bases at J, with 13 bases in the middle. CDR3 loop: CASSYSRPGASTDTQYF. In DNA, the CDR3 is TGTGCCAGCAGTTACTCGCGGCCCGGGGCGAGCACAGATACGCAGTATTTT.

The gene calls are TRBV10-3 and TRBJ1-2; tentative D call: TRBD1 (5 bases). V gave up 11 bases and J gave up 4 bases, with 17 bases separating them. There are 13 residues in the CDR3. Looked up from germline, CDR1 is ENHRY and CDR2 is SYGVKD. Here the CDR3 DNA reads TGTGCCGTAAGAGGGCAGGGTGTCTATGGCTACACCTTC. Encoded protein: CAVRGQGVYGYTF.

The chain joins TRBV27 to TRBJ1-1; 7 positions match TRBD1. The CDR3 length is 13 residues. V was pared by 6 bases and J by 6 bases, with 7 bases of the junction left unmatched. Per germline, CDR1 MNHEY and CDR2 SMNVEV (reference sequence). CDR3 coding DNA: TGTGCCAGCAGGGGTGGGACAGTCGCTGAAGCTTTCTTT. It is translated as CASRGGTVAEAFF.

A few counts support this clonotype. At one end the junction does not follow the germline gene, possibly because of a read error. CDR3 DNA: TGTGCTAGCAGCTTGGGGCGGGGGGTCTCCGGAGAGACCCAGTACTTC. Its translation is CASSLGRGVSGETQYF. J is TRBJ2-5 and V is TRBV7-7, with 8 bases lining up with TRBD2. This CDR3 has 16 amino acids. Germline loops: CDR1 SSHAT, CDR2 FNYEAQ (reference sequence). The whole variable domain, filled in from reference TRBV7-7 and TRBJ2-5, reads GAGVSQSPRYKVTKRGQDVTLRCDPISSHATLYWYQQALGQGPEFLTYFNYEAQPDKSGLPSDRFSAERPEGSISTLTIQRTEQRDSAMYRCASSLGRGVSGETQYFGPGTRLLVL.

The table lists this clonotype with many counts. CDR3 in DNA: TGTGCCAGCAGTTTACAGGGTGTGGGCACTGAAGCTTTCTTT. The encoded protein is CASSLQGVGTEAFF. The genes are TRBV6-2 or TRBV6-3 and TRBJ1-1; tentatively, D is TRBD1 (6 bases). The CDR3 loop spans 14 amino acids. With 4 bases removed from V and 4 bases from J, the gap between germline ends came to 13 bases. Germline V lookup: CDR1 MNHEY, CDR2 SVGEGT.

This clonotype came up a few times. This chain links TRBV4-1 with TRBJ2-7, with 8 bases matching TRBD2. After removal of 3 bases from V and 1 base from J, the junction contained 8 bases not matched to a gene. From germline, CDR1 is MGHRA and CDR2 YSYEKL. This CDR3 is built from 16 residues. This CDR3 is CASSHPGVAGSYEQYF. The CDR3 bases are TGCGCCAGCAGCCATCCCGGAGTAGCGGGGTCCTACGAGCAGTACTTC.

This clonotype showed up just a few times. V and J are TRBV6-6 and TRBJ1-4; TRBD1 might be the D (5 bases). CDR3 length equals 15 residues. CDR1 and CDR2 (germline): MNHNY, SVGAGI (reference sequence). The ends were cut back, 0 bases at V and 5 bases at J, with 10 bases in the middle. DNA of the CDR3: TGTGCCAGCAGTTACTCGAGGCAGGGAAATGAAAAACTGTTTTTT. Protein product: CASSYSRQGNEKLFF.

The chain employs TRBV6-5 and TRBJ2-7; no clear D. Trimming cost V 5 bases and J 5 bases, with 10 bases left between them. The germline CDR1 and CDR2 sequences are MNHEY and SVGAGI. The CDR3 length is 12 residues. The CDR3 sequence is CASSPSSDEQYF. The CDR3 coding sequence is TGTGCCAGCAGTCCCTCGTCGGACGAGCAGTACTTC.

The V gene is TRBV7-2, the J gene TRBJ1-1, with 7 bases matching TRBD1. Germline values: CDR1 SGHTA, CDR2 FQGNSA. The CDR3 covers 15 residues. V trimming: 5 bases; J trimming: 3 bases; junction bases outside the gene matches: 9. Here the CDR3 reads CASSPLTGVDTEAFF. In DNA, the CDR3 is TGTGCCAGCAGCCCGCTCACAGGGGTGGACACTGAAGCTTTCTTT.

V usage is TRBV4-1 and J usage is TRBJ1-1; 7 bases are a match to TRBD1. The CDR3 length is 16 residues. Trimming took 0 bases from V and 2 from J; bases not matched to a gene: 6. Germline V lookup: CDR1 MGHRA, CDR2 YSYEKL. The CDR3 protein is CASSQDLGQKNTEAFF. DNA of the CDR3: TGCGCCAGCAGCCAAGATCTGGGACAGAAAAACACTGAAGCTTTCTTT.

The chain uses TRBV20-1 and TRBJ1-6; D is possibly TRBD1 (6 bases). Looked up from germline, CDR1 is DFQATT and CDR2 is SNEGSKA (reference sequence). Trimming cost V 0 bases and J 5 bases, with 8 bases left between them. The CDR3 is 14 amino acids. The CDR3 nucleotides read TGCAGTGCTAGAGATGACAGGAATAATTCACCCCTCCACTTT. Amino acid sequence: CSARDDRNNSPLHF.

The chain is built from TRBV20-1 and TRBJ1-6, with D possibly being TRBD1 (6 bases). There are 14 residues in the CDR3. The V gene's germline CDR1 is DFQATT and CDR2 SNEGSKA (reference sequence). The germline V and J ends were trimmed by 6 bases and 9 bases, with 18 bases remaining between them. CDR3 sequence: CSAAGGRAGSPLHF. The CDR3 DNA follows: TGCAGTGCCGCCGGGGGCAGGGCGGGTTCACCCCTCCACTTT.

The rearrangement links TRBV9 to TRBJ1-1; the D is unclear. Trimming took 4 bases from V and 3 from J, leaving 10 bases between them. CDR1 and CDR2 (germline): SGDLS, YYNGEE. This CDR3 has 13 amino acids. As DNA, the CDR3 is TGTGCCAGCAGCTTGAGGGCCCACACTGAAGCTTTCTTT. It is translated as CASSLRAHTEAFF.

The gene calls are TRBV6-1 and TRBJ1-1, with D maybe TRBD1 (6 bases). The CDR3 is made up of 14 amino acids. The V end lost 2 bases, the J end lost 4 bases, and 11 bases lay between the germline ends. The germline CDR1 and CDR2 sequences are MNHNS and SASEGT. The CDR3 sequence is CASSESGQSTEAFF. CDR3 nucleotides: TGTGCCAGCAGTGAAAGCGGACAGAGCACTGAAGCTTTCTTT.